This is a list of T cell receptor beta chains from one sample in a study of blood T cells in healthy people across ages. TCRdb reprocessed the 5' RACE reads via MiXCR and lists one record per CDR3 protein. Of fewer than 2,000,000 distinct CDR3 sequences listed, approximately 32% are singletons. The source material was blood. Every receptor here comes from a woman between 25 and 40 years old in good health. Each CDR3 is given without its conserved first and last residue. Fields, in order: J gene, V gene, CDR3 protein.

- TRBV25-1 ASSGRGQGGEQY
TRBJ2-1 TRBV3-1 ASSQGLRSTYSEQF
TRBJ2-7 TRBV7-2 ASSSGGTVVNEQY
TRBJ2-7 TRBV28 ASSLLRRTGVSSYEQY
TRBJ1-5 TRBV4-1 ASSQEVGGRNQPQH
TRBJ2-1 TRBV7-3 ASSLGGTSEQF
TRBJ2-7 TRBV4-1 ASSQDPGGAYEQY
TRBJ1-4 TRBV12-3/TRBV12-4 ASSILTATNEKLF
TRBJ2-2 TRBV6-6 ASSRLNTGERF
TRBJ2-7 TRBV3-1 ASSRTRGVYEQY
TRBJ2-3 TRBV11-1 ASSFQPTLTDTQY
TRBJ2-5 TRBV3-1 ASSQGQGRETQY
TRBJ2-1 TRBV6-6 ASQQGLAGYEQF
TRBJ2-7 TRBV4-1 ASSQDFRVAYEQY
TRBJ2-7 TRBV20-1 SASNSDRGQYEQY
TRBJ2-7 TRBV12-3/TRBV12-4 ASSLAGAPGQY
TRBJ1-1 TRBV6-6 ASSPTGHTEAF
TRBJ1-2 TRBV7-2 ASSPPAYGYT
TRBJ1-2 TRBV12-3/TRBV12-4 ASSLQGRGGYT
TRBJ2-7 TRBV7-9 ASSLGRLAGLACEQY
TRBJ1-4 TRBV4-2 ASSLTDATNDKLF
TRBJ2-5 TRBV7-9 ASSPRESGRAGETQY
TRBJ2-7 TRBV5-4 ASSLGRGAAGYEQY
TRBJ2-7 TRBV5-6 ASSLAATPRYEQY
TRBJ2-1 TRBV20-1 SARDIRVGGSYNEQF
TRBJ2-3 TRBV6-5 ASRQQDDGTDTQY
TRBJ2-1 TRBV29-1 SVERPFNEQF
TRBJ2-7 TRBV5-5 ASSLATGTSYEQY
TRBJ1-2 TRBV4-1 ASSQDNNYGYT
TRBJ1-2 TRBV9 ASSSRVFNYGYT
TRBJ2-5 TRBV7-9 ASRWGRGRETQY
TRBJ2-6 TRBV9 ASSVAGAPGANVLT
TRBJ2-1 TRBV7-3 ASSLSDSSNEQF
TRBJ1-1 TRBV5-1 ASSLEGVVNTEAF
TRBJ2-7 TRBV27 ASSGSSYEQY
TRBJ2-3 TRBV9 ASSAPDGVDTQY
TRBJ1-1 TRBV6-5 ASSYSGAGAEAF